Listed below are T cell receptor beta chains from one sample, sequenced in a study of OX40 agonist ivuxolimab in advanced cancers. Repertoires were generated with immunoSEQ multiplex PCR, while TCRdb's copy carries only in-frame clones and drops some. The sample lists roughly 90,000 clones, around nine tenths occurring once. The sample in question was CD4+ or CD8+ T cells sorted from blood, obtained in a trial of the OX40 agonist ivuxolimab. The receptors shown here come from an adult with an advanced solid tumor such as melanoma, head and neck, liver or kidney cancer. Each CDR3 is given with its conserved first and last residue. The order of the fields is CDR3 length, V gene, J gene, CDR3 protein.

16	TRBV29-1	TRBJ2-5	CSVAGNRDRNQETQYF
15	TRBV10-3	TRBJ1-2	CAISESGRLDYGYTF
15	TRBV7-8	TRBJ2-4	CASSPGQGMSNIQYF
14	TRBV27	TRBJ2-7	CASSPAGQGYEQYF
13	TRBV7-2	TRBJ2-3	CASSLKSGDTQYF
15	TRBV5-5	TRBJ1-6	CASSLQEVYNSPLHF
12	TRBV30	TRBJ2-1	CACQGESGEQFF
16	TRBV9	TRBJ2-5	CASSVGMGTRQETQYF
14	TRBV2	TRBJ2-7	CASTPGQGLYEQYF
13	TRBV10-2	TRBJ2-4	CASRVGSKNIQYF
13	TRBV30	TRBJ1-5	CAWSGQDNQPQHF
14	TRBV19	TRBJ2-2	CASSIEVGTGELFF
13	TRBV2	TRBJ1-2	CASSGQVIYGYTF
14	TRBV2	TRBJ2-2	CASKVGRNTGELFF
14	TRBV11-2	TRBJ1-4	CASSSRQGKEKLFF
13	TRBV14	TRBJ2-5	CASSQEWRETQYF
14	TRBV5-6	.	CASRTDREVYEQYF